This is a list of T cell receptor beta chains from one sample in a study of T cells in Graves' hyperthyroidism and ophthalmopathy. TCRdb passed the multiplex PCR reads through MiXCR, listing each CDR3 protein once. This table holds about 500,000 distinct CDR3 sequences, 46% found once. Sequenced material: peripheral blood or thyroid tissue (not recorded which). The receptor set was obtained from an adult woman with Graves' disease, either hyperthyroidism or ophthalmopathy (not recorded which). Both conserved end residues are part of each CDR3. A D gene is named only where the DNA matches it firmly. Some rows have no size entry. The others give once, few or many, or a class for an expanded clone.

j_call v_call d_call clone_size cdr3_aa cdr3_nt
TRBJ2-2 TRBV5-1 NA many CASSLVRGLGTGELFF TGCGCCAGCAGCTTGGTTCGGGGGCTGGGCACCGGGGAGCTGTTTTTT
TRBJ1-1 TRBV29-1 TRBD1 NA CSGGTGAEAFF TGCAGCGGCGGGACAGGGGCTGAAGCTTTCTTT
TRBJ1-3 TRBV9 NA few CASSVDDLTPADF TGTGCCAGCAGCGTAGATGACCTGACGCCCGCCGATTTT
TRBJ1-2 TRBV7-8 NA few CASSHRAGVGYTF TGTGCCAGCAGCCATAGGGCGGGAGTTGGCTACACCTTC
TRBJ1-1 TRBV6-6 NA NA CASSYSKRGDTEAFF TGTGCCAGCAGTTACTCGAAGAGGGGGGACACTGAAGCTTTCTTT
TRBJ1-1 TRBV28 NA once CASTLRFEAFF TGTGCCAGCACCTTGAGGTTTGAAGCTTTCTTT
TRBJ1-1 TRBV25-1 NA NA CASSEGRATEAFF TGTGCCAGCTCAGAGGGAAGGGCCACTGAAGCTTTCTTT
TRBJ2-7 TRBV29-1 TRBD1 NA CSVGTGGGRRSYEQYF TGCAGCGTTGGGACAGGGGGCGGGAGGCGCTCCTACGAGCAGTACTTC
TRBJ2-1 TRBV29-1 NA NA CSVDFYNEQFF TGCAGCGTTGATTTTTATAATGAGCAGTTCTTC
TRBJ2-2 TRBV10-2 NA NA CASSGEQSGSGGELFF TGCGCCAGCAGTGGGGAACAGAGTGGTTCTGGCGGGGAGCTGTTTTTT